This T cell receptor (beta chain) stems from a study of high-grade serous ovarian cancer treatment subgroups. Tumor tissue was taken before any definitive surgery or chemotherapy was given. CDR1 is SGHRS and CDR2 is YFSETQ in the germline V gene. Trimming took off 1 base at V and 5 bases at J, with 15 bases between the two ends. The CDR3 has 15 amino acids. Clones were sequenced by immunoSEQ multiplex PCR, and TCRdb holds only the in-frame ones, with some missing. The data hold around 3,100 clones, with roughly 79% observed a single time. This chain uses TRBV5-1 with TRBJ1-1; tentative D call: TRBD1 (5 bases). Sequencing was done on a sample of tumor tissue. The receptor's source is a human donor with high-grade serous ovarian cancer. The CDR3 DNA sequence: TGCGCCAGCAGCTTGCGTTTGATGGGGGAAACTGAAGCTTTCTTT. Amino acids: CASSLRLMGETEAFF.